This T cell receptor (beta chain) was profiled in a study of PD-L1 blockade in urothelial cancer (dated 2017 in TCRdb). Looking at the study overall: All patients started therapy in about 2014 and received atezolizumab 1,200 mg intravenously every 3 weeks. Twenty-five of 29 patients were identified as males with urothelial cancer of bladder origin, and a prior smoking history was reported by 18 of 29 patients. An ECOG performance status of 0 or 1 was recorded for the patients, and 0 to 3 prior chemotherapy regimens had been received by the patients. Blood samples were analyzed at 3 weeks after treatment start (second dose) and at 6 weeks after treatment start. A median of 141,255 T cells and 80,000 or so unique TCRs was obtained from blood samples, and a median clonality of around 0.08 was observed. Somatic, immune and clinical correlates of response to PD-L1 blockade with atezolizumab in urothelial cancer were the focus of an exploratory multi-omic analysis. Pretreatment tumor samples, along with matched peripheral blood collected serially before and after atezolizumab treatment, underwent TCR sequencing. Durable clinical benefit meant progression-free survival longer than 6 months, and TCR features were also tested against progression-free and overall survival. In the same patients who had TCR sequencing, pretreatment tumors also underwent whole exome sequencing and RNA sequencing. Nine patients achieved durable clinical benefit and approximately 19 did not. Pretreatment blood TCR-seq was available for 27 to 30 patients, at least one posttreatment blood collection was obtained for about 25 patients, and tumor TCR-seq was available for about 25 patients.

The time point label of this sample denotes: pretreatment peripheral blood. A total of approximately 27 patients with locally advanced or metastatic urothelial carcinoma, treated at Memorial Sloan Kettering on a trial protocol, made up the cohort. Peripheral blood mononuclear cells were collected from each patient pretreatment and during treatment, giving between 1 and 8 total time points per patient. The Qiagen DNeasy Blood extraction kit was used to purify genomic DNA from total PBMCs and from tumor samples. PBMCs were collected pretreatment and during treatment, and were isolated and stored as previously described. V is clipped by 6 bases and J by 3 bases, and the sequence between their germline boundaries is 17 bases long. According to the germline V gene, CDR1 reads MNHEY and CDR2 reads SVGAGI. From the cysteine through the phenylalanine, the CDR3 covers 15 amino acids. Only CDR3 DNA remains: 45 bases, in frame from the first base.

On this clone itself: Its recognized antigen is unknown. Base qualities are not recorded, but no much larger clone differs from it by a single base.

Each PCR received spiked-in synthetic TCR analog templates so that absolute template abundance could be estimated from read counts. The immunoSEQ assay used bias-controlled V and J gene primers to amplify TCRbeta CDR3 regions from genomic DNA. Sequencing of rearranged TCRbeta segments was done at approximately 20X coverage. The authors processed their data as follows. Sequencing errors were corrected by clustering and CDR3s were annotated against IMGT to assign V, D and J genes. Out-of-frame and stop-codon sequences were excluded, and only productive TCRbeta rearrangements were used in downstream analyses. Clonality was computed as one minus Shannon entropy normalized by the log of the number of unique productive sequences. Clones differing between time points or between blood and tumor were identified using Fisher's exact test with Benjamini-Hochberg correction, with an adjusted p below 0.01 applied as the threshold. The source is immuneACCESS, and TCRdb retained only in-frame sequences with V and J called. Part of the clones is not carried over; for the studies checked, unresolved V genes explain less than half of this, and the remainder is unexplained. V and J calls and clone size are copied from that table; D and trimming were computed from the DNA. Across this sample there are 75,000 to 95,000 clones, with 85% seen only once. Approximately 6.7% of the sample rests with the top ten.

The study at large found these results: A pretreatment peripheral blood TCR clonality below the median was linked to improved progression-free and overall survival. Among patients with durable benefit, tumor-associated TCR clones showed greater expansion in peripheral blood 3 weeks after treatment started (n of about 21, p = 0.022). Small sample size (n of about 30) and many exploratory analyses mean the results are intended to be hypothesis-generating.

This receptor was identified in a man aged 35 to 55 with urothelial cancer. Sequencing was performed on PBMCs, taken around atezolizumab (anti-PD-L1) treatment. Here the chain combines TRBV6-5 and TRBJ1-1; matching of 5 bases hints at TRBD1 as the D gene. CDR3 loop: CASSPRTWGHTEAFF. In nucleotide form, the sequence is TGTGCCAGCAGCCCTCGGACATGGGGCCACACTGAAGCTTTCTTT.